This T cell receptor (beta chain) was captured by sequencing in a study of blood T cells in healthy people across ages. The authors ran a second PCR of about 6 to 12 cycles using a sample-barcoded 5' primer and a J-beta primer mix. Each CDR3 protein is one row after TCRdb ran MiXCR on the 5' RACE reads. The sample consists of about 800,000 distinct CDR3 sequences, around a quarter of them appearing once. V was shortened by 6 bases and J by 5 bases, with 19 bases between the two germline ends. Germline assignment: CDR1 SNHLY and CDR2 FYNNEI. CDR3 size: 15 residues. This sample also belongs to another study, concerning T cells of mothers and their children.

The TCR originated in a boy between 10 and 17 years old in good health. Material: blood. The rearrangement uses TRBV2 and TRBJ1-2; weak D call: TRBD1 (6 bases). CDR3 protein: CASSPKGQGWYGYTF. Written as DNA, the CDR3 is TGTGCCAGCAGCCCAAAGGGGCAGGGGTGGTATGGCTACACCTTC.